The 11 T cell receptor beta chains reported below all come from one sample, sequenced in a study of blood T cell repertoires in COVID-19 (TCRdb year 2020). Library preparation used the immunoSEQ multiplex PCR assay. TCRdb re-hosts the immuneACCESS table, in-frame sequences only. Its copies lack some clones; in the studies checked, an unresolved V gene accounts for under half of them, and the cause for the rest is not known. In this sample the table shows around 260,000 clones, 75% to 90% of which occur a single time. About 4.3% of the sample goes to the ten largest clones. The material sequenced was PBMCs or T cells enriched from blood (not recorded which). The receptors derive from a woman aged 25 to 45 who had recovered from COVID-19.

The chain employs TRBV27 and TRBJ2-7; possible D gene TRBD2, 6 bases. Deletions cut 4 bases from V and 5 bases from J, with 21 bases between. Looked up from germline, CDR1 is MNHEY and CDR2 is SMNVEV (reference sequence). This CDR3 has 16 amino acids. The CDR3 DNA is TGTGCCAGCAGTTCCAACCCGAAGCGGGTAGGTCACGAGCAGTACTTC. Translating it yields CASSSNPKRVGHEQYF.

The chain uses TRBV19 and TRBJ1-4; D is undetermined. Germline CDR1 and CDR2: LNHDA and SQIVND (reference sequence). Trimming removed 3 bases at V and 0 bases at J, with 8 bases between. CDR3 length: 15 amino acids. The CDR3 nucleotides read TGTGCCAGTAGTATTATGTTTGCAACTAATGAAAAACTGTTTTTT. Translation gives CASSIMFATNEKLFF.

This chain uses TRBV7-3 with TRBJ2-2, with 8 bases that match TRBD1. The CDR3 runs 17 residues. The V gene end was trimmed by 4 bases and the J gene end by 2 bases; junction bases not matched to a gene: 9. CDR1 and CDR2 from the germline V gene are SGHTA and FQGTGA. The CDR3 region has the DNA TGTGCCAGCAGCTCGGCGTCAGGGGGCCCTAACACCGGGGAGCTGTTTTTT. Translated: CASSSASGGPNTGELFF.

The chain has TRBV7-9 and TRBJ1-4, with TRBD1 matching over 9 bases. The V gene end was trimmed by 8 bases and the J gene end by 7 bases; junction bases not matched to a gene: 8. The CDR3 totals 14 residues. CDR1 SEHNR and CDR2 FQNEAQ come from the germline V gene (reference sequence). This CDR3 reads CASSGTGWAEKLFF. The CDR3 DNA reads as TGTGCCAGCTCAGGGACAGGGTGGGCTGAAAAACTGTTTTTT.

The chain links TRBV5-4 to TRBJ2-2, with 8 bases identical to TRBD1. This CDR3 has 14 residues. V gave up 8 bases and J gave up 3 bases; unmatched junction bases: 6. The V gene's germline CDR1 is SGHNT and CDR2 YYREEE (reference sequence). Here the CDR3 DNA reads TGTGCCAGTCGACAGGGGCAGGACACCGGGGAGCTGTTTTTT. Translation gives CASRQGQDTGELFF.

The chain combines TRBV29-1 with TRBJ1-2; TRBD1 agrees at 7 bases. Germline V gene sequence: CDR1 SQVTM, CDR2 ANQGSEA. CDR3 length: 13 amino acids. Trimming took 7 bases from V and 5 from J; bases not matched to a gene: 10. This CDR3 is CSARDREIYGYTF. The DNA for the CDR3 is TGCAGCGCTCGTGACAGGGAAATATATGGCTACACCTTC.

This clone was detected only a few times. DNA of the CDR3: TGTGCCACCCGGGCTGCCTCTGGACAAAGAGCTTTCTTT. The encoded protein is CATRAASGQRAFF. The chain links TRBV15 to TRBJ1-1, with D tentatively TRBD1 (5 bases). Trimming left V 8 bases short and J 10 bases short, with 20 bases between. The CDR3 consists of 13 residues. The V gene's germline CDR1 is LNHNV and CDR2 YYDKDF (reference sequence). Together with reference TRBV15 and TRBJ1-1, the CDR3 gives the full variable domain: DAMVIQNPRYQVTQFGKPVTLSCSQTLNHNVMYWYQQKSSQAPKLLFHYYDKDFNNEADTPDNFQSRRPNTSFCFLDIRSPGLGDTAMYLCATRAASGQRAFFGQGTRLTVV.

This chain connects TRBV19 to TRBJ1-1, with D uncertain. CDR1 is LNHDA, CDR2 SQIVND, per germline (reference sequence). This CDR3 region has 14 residues. Trimming shortened V by 6 bases and J by 0 bases, and 11 bases separated the two germline ends. The DNA of the CDR3 is TGTGCCAGTAGCAACCAGCGGATGAACACTGAAGCTTTCTTT. Protein product: CASSNQRMNTEAFF.

V is TRBV12-3 or TRBV12-4 and J is TRBJ1-2, with D uncertain. The V end was cut by 1 base, the J end by 5 bases, with 8 bases between. The CDR3 extends over 13 amino acids. The CDR3 region is CASSLDGPYGYTF. The CDR3 DNA reads TGTGCCAGCAGTTTAGACGGTCCTTATGGCTACACCTTC.

The chain carries TRBV28 and TRBJ1-1; D is possibly TRBD1 (5 bases). V gave up 5 bases and J gave up 0 bases, with 22 bases separating them. Germline loops: CDR1 MDHEN, CDR2 SYDVKM. This CDR3 has 18 amino acids. CDR3 sequence (DNA): TGTGCCAGCAGTCCGGGGGATCCGGGCCTCTATGTGAACACTGAAGCTTTCTTT. As protein: CASSPGDPGLYVNTEAFF. Together with reference TRBV28 and TRBJ1-1, the CDR3 gives the full variable domain: DVKVTQSSRYLVKRTGEKVFLECVQDMDHENMFWYRQDPGLGLRLIYFSYDVKMKEKGDIPEGYSVSREKKERFSLILESASTNQTSMYLCASSPGDPGLYVNTEAFFGQGTRLTVV.

V usage is TRBV19 and J usage is TRBJ2-1, with TRBD1 matching over 10 bases. Germline lookup yields CDR1 LNHDA and CDR2 SQIVND (reference sequence). The ends lost 1 base at V and 6 bases at J; junction bases unmatched: 0. This CDR3 is 14 amino acids long. For the CDR3, the DNA is TGTGCCAGTAGTATAGGGACAGGGGGCAATGAGCAGTTCTTC. It codes for CASSIGTGGNEQFF.